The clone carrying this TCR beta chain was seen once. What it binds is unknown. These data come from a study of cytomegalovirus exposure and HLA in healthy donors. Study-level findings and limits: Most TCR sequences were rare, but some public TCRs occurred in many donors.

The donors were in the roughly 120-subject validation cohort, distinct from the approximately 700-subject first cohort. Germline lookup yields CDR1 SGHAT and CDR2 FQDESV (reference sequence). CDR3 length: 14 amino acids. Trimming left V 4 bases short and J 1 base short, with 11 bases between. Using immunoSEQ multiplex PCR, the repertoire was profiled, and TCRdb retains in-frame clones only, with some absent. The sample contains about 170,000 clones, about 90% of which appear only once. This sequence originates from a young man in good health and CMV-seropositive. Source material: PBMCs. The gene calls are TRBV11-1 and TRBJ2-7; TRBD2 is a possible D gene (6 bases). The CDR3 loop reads CASSSPGRSYEQYF. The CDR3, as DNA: TGTGCCAGCAGCTCTCCTGGGAGGTCCTACGAGCAGTACTTC. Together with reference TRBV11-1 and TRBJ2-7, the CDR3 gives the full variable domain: EAEVAQSPRYKITEKSQAVAFWCDPISGHATLYWYRQILGQGPELLVQFQDESVVDDSQLPKDRFSAERLKGVDSTLKIQPAELGDSAMYLCASSSPGRSYEQYFGPGTRLTVT.